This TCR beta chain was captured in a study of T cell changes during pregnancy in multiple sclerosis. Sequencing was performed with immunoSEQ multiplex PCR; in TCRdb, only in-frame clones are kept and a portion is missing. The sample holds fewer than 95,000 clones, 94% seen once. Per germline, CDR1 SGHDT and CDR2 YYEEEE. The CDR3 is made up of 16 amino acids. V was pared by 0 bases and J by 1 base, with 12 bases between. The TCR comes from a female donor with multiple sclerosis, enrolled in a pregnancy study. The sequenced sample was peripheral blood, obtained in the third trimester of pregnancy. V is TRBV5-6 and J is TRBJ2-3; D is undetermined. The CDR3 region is CASSLVLGLRTDTQYF. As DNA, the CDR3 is TGTGCCAGCAGCTTGGTCCTGGGCCTACGCACAGATACGCAGTATTTT.